The clone carrying this TCR beta chain was recorded many times. Its target is unknown. The sample is drawn from a study of CD8+CD57+ T cells in acquired aplastic anemia. Previously, flow cytometry had revealed CD8+CD57+ cell expansion in the patients chosen for sequencing. Genomic DNA constituted the template upon which TCR beta VDJ and CDR3 profiling was performed. Using its own MiXCR run on the reads, TCRdb lists one record per CDR3 protein. The sample carries hundreds of thousands of distinct CDR3 sequences, roughly a third recorded once. Overall study results and limits: The number of CD8+ CDR3 sequences shared by patients and controls was around 30.

The CDR3 sequence is 14 residues long. Trimming left V 7 bases short and J 10 bases short, with 19 bases between. CDR1 is LNHDA and CDR2 is SQIVND in the germline V gene (reference sequence). This TCR came from a human donor with aplastic anemia. Specimen: sorted CD4+, CD8+, or CD8+CD57+ T cells (not recorded which) from PBMCs. The chain joins TRBV19 to TRBJ1-4, with no clear D. The CDR3 here is CASTPRNPDGKLFF. The CDR3 DNA reads as TGTGCCAGTACCCCGAGGAACCCCGATGGAAAACTGTTTTTT.